The 17 T cell receptor beta chains given below trace back to one sample, sequenced in a study of CD8+CD57+ T cells in acquired aplastic anemia. The template for TCR beta VDJ and CDR3 sequence profiling was genomic DNA. TCRdb reprocessed the reads with MiXCR, giving one entry per CDR3 protein. This table has 180,000 or so distinct CDR3 sequences, roughly 65% appearing once. Sequencing was done on patients that had shown CD8+CD57+ cell expansion by flow cytometry. The sample taken for sequencing was sorted CD4+, CD8+, or CD8+CD57+ T cells (not recorded which) from PBMCs. The receptor set was obtained from a human donor with aplastic anemia.

The chain has TRBV24-1 and TRBJ2-1; tentatively, D is TRBD1 (5 bases). CDR3 length: 12 amino acids. The germline gives CDR1 KGHDR, CDR2 SFDVKD. V was clipped by 5 bases and J by 6 bases, with 7 bases between them. CDR3 protein: CATSGQLNEQFF. CDR3 nucleotides: TGTGCCACCAGTGGACAGCTCAATGAGCAGTTCTTC.

This clonotype was picked up one time. The V gene is TRBV7-9, the J gene TRBJ1-2; D call uncertain. The CDR3 runs 13 residues. Trimming pared 2 bases from V and 5 bases from J, leaving 9 bases between. CDR1 is SEHNR, CDR2 FQNEAQ, per germline (reference sequence). The DNA of the CDR3 is TGTGCCAGCAGCTTAACCGAGAAGTATGGCTACACCTTC. It encodes CASSLTEKYGYTF.

This clonotype was detected many times. V and J are TRBV4-1 and TRBJ2-7; TRBD2 matches at 7 bases. Trimming at V came to 4 bases and at J to 0 bases, leaving 6 bases not matched to a gene. The V gene's germline CDR1 is MGHRA and CDR2 YSYEKL. The length of the CDR3 is 15 residues. The CDR3 bases are TGCGCCAGCAGCCCAGAGGGAGGGAGCTCCTACGAGCAGTACTTC. Protein sequence: CASSPEGGSSYEQYF.

As for this clonotype: The germline gene is not matched at one end of the junction; a read error may be the cause. V is TRBV7-2 and J is TRBJ2-7; D is unresolved. The CDR3 has 14 residues. Germline values: CDR1 SGHTA, CDR2 FQGNSA. CDR3 loop: CAGSSFKDGHEQYF. The CDR3 DNA sequence: TGTGCCGGCAGCTCATTCAAGGACGGCCACGAGCAGTACTTC. Together with reference TRBV7-2 and TRBJ2-7, the CDR3 gives the full variable domain: GAGVSQSPSNKVTEKGKDVELRCDPISGHTALYWYRQSLGQGLEFLIYFQGNSAPDKSGLPSDRFSAERTGGSVSTLTIQRTQQEDSAVYLCAGSSFKDGHEQYFGPGTRLTVT.

The sample holds many counts of this clonotype. The chain employs TRBV5-6 and TRBJ1-1; 7 bases map to TRBD1. The V gene end was trimmed by 4 bases and the J gene end by 0 bases; junction bases not matched to a gene: 3. CDR1 and CDR2 from the germline V gene are SGHDT and YYEEEE. The CDR3 is 14 residues long. The CDR3 region is CASSRDRLNTEAFF. CDR3 DNA sequence: TGTGCCAGCAGCCGGGACAGACTGAACACTGAAGCTTTCTTT.

This clonotype was counted only a few times. This chain uses TRBV20-1 with TRBJ1-1; the match to TRBD1 covers 11 bases. The CDR3 runs to 14 residues. Germline values: CDR1 DFQATT, CDR2 SNEGSKA (reference sequence). J was trimmed by 4 bases and V by 6 bases; bases with no gene match: 7. Written as DNA, the CDR3 is TGCAGTGCATCGGACAGGGGGCGCAGCACTGAAGCTTTCTTT. Its translation: CSASDRGRSTEAFF.

This clonotype showed up many times. This chain joins TRBV7-6 and TRBJ2-1; D remains unclear. The V end lost 3 bases, the J end lost 7 bases, and 10 bases lay between the germline ends. The CDR3 sequence is 13 residues long. Looked up from germline, CDR1 is SGHVS and CDR2 is FNYEAQ. CDR3 residues: CASSFRLRNEQFF. The CDR3 DNA reads as TGTGCCAGCAGCTTTAGATTAAGGAATGAGCAGTTCTTC.

This clonotype was detected ten times or more. The chain has TRBV19 and TRBJ1-5, with a tentative D call TRBD1 (5 bases). Per germline, CDR1 LNHDA and CDR2 SQIVND (reference sequence). There are 15 residues in the CDR3. Trimming removed 4 bases at V and 1 base at J, with 11 bases between. The CDR3 sequence is CASSTHWGSNQPQHF. The DNA for the CDR3 is TGTGCCAGTAGTACCCATTGGGGGAGCAATCAGCCCCAGCATTTT.

Details on this clonotype: This may stem from a read error, because a much larger clone lies one nucleotide away. The V and J genes are TRBV2 and TRBJ2-7, with 7 bases fitting TRBD2. The length of the CDR3 is 13 residues. Germline CDR1 SNHLY, CDR2 FYNNEI. The CDR3 sequence is CASSWGRDYERYF. The DNA for the CDR3 is TGTGCCAGCAGTTGGGGCAGGGACTACGAGCGGTACTTC.

This clonotype was counted many times. The CDR3 DNA sequence: TGTGCCAGCAGTGACTCAGTGGACACAGATACGCAGTATTTT. It translates to CASSDSVDTDTQYF. The V gene is TRBV6-4, the J gene TRBJ2-3; D is undetermined. V was cut by 0 bases and J by 2 bases, with 6 bases left in between. Germline V gene lookup returns CDR1 MRHNA and CDR2 SNTAGT. The CDR3 is made up of 14 amino acids.

J is TRBJ2-3 and V is TRBV25-1; a possible D gene is TRBD2 (6 bases). Germline V CDR1 and CDR2: MGHDK, SYGVNS. Trimming took off 4 bases at V and 6 bases at J, with 17 bases between the two ends. CDR3 size: 15 residues. The CDR3 region is CASSGGGTSADTQYF. CDR3 in DNA: TGTGCCAGCAGTGGGGGCGGGACCTCAGCGGATACGCAGTATTTT.

Details on this clonotype: This could be a read error, since a much larger clone is one nucleotide away. The chain links TRBV2 to TRBJ2-7, with 8 positions matching TRBD1. The DNA end is a closer match to TRBJ2-1, so the J assignment may be wrong. Germline V gene lookup returns CDR1 SNHLY and CDR2 FYNNEI. The CDR3 covers 15 residues. Here the CDR3 reads CASSIQQGVPYEQFF. The CDR3 DNA reads as TGTGCCAGCAGTATCCAACAGGGGGTTCCCTACGAGCAGTTCTTC.

V gene TRBV7-6 combines with J gene TRBJ2-1; D is undetermined. Deletions cut 5 bases from V and 6 bases from J, with 11 bases between. This CDR3 has 13 residues. CDR1 is SGHVS, CDR2 FNYEAQ, per germline. The CDR3 region is CASSPSMTNEQFF. The CDR3 DNA is TGTGCCAGCAGCCCATCCATGACCAATGAGCAGTTCTTC.

This sequence joins TRBV7-2 and TRBJ2-3; 12 nucleotides match TRBD2. V lost 5 bases, J lost 6 bases, and 6 bases stayed unmatched. The CDR3 extends over 15 amino acids. The germline V gene has CDR1 SGHTA and CDR2 FQGNSA. The CDR3: CASSNGLAGRDTQYF. Here the CDR3 DNA reads TGTGCCAGCAGCAACGGACTAGCGGGACGGGATACGCAGTATTTT.

The gene calls are TRBV7-2 and TRBJ1-5; a weak D match, TRBD1 (6 bases). Germline V CDR1 and CDR2: SGHTA, FQGNSA. The ends were cut back, 4 bases at V and 3 bases at J, with 19 bases in the middle. The CDR3 covers 17 residues. The CDR3: CASSSKREGGINQPQHF. The CDR3 DNA reads TGTGCCAGCAGCTCGAAAAGAGAAGGGGGAATCAATCAGCCCCAGCATTTT.

Many counts were recorded for this clonotype. The V call is TRBV12-3 or TRBV12-4, the J call TRBJ1-2, with D possibly matching TRBD1 (5 bases). This CDR3 is 13 amino acids long. V lost 5 bases and J 6 bases, leaving 13 bases between the germline ends. The CDR3 is CASSIGTSDGYTF. The CDR3 DNA reads as TGTGCCAGCAGTATCGGGACTTCAGATGGCTACACCTTC.

The J gene is TRBJ1-2, the V gene TRBV29-1; D might be TRBD1 (6 bases). The CDR3 has 12 residues. CDR1 SQVTM and CDR2 ANQGSEA come from the germline V gene. V was shortened by 7 bases and J by 4 bases, with 13 bases between the two germline ends. The CDR3 bases are TGCAGCGCCCTAGGACAGCTCTATGGCTACACCTTC. Its protein product is CSALGQLYGYTF. The whole variable domain, remainder taken from reference TRBV29-1 and TRBJ1-2, is SAVISQKPSRDICQRGTSLTIQCQVDSQVTMMFWYRQQPGQSLTLIATANQGSEATYESGFVIDKFPISRPNLTFSTLTVSNMSPEDSSIYLCSALGQLYGYTFGSGTRLTVV.